This T cell receptor (beta chain) was sequenced during a study of cytomegalovirus exposure and HLA in healthy donors. General observations from the study: A later analysis by the authors found several of the most significant clusters apparently linked to common viral pathogens. Upon later analysis, TCR association rates were observed to vary by HLA locus, being highest for DRB1 and lowest for HLA-C.

Turning to this clone: As yet, its antigen is unknown.

This CDR3 region has 14 residues. After removal of 3 bases from V and 6 bases from J, the junction contained 7 bases not matched to a gene. The germline V gene has CDR1 MNHEY and CDR2 SMNVEV (reference sequence). Primers for the PCR totalled 60 Vbeta and 13 Jbeta. The assay was immunoSEQ multiplex PCR, and TCRdb's table has in-frame clones only and misses some. Of approximately 90,000 clones in the sample, roughly 70% were seen once. Sequencing was done on a sample of PBMCs. This clonotype was sampled from a woman between 50 and 59 years old in good health and CMV-seropositive. This chain joins TRBV27 and TRBJ2-5, with 7 bases that match TRBD1. The CDR3 DNA reads TGTGCCAGCAGTTTCCCAGGGGGAATAAAGACCCAGTACTTC. This codes for CASSFPGGIKTQYF.